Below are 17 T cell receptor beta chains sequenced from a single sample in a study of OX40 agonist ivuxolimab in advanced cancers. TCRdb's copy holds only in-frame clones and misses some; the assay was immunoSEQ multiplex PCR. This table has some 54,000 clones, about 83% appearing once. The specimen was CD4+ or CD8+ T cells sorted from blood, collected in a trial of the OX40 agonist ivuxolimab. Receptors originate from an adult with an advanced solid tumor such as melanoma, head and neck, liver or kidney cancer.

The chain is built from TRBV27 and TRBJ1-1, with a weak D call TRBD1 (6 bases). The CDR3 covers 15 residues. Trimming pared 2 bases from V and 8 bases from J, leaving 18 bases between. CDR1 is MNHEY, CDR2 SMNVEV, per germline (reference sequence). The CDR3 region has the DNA TGTGCCAGCAGTTTAAAGCCGGGACATCCTTCCGAAGCTTTCTTT. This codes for CASSLKPGHPSEAFF.

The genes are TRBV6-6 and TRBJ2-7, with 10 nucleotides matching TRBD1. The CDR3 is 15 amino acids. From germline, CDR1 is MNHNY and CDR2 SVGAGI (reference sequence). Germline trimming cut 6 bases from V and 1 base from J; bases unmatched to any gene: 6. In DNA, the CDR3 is TGTGCCAGCAGCGACCGGGACAGGGGTTCCTACGAGCAGTACTTC. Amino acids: CASSDRDRGSYEQYF.

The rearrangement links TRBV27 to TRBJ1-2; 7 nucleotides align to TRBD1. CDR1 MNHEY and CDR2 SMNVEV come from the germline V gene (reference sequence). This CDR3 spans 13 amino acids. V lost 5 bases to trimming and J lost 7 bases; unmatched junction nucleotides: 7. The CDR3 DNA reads TGTGCCAGCAGTCCACAGGGGACGTTTGGCTACACCTTC. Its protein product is CASSPQGTFGYTF.

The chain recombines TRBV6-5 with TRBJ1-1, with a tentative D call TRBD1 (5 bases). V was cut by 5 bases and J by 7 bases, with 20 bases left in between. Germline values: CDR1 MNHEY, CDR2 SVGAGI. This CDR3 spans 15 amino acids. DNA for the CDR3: TGTGCCAGCAGTAACCTAAGACCCCGGGACGGTGAAGCTTTCTTT. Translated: CASSNLRPRDGEAFF.

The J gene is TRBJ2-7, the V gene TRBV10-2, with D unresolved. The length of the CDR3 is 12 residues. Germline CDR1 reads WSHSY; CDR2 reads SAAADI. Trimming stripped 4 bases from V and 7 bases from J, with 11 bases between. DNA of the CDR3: TGCGCCAGCAGTGGCCCCACGAGGGAGCAGTACTTC. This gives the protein CASSGPTREQYF.

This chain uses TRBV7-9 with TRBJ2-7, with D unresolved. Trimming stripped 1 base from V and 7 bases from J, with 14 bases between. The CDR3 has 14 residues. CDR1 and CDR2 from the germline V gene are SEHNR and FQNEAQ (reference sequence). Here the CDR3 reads CASSLGTRSGEQYF. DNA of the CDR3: TGTGCCAGCAGCTTAGGGACCCGCTCCGGGGAGCAGTACTTC.

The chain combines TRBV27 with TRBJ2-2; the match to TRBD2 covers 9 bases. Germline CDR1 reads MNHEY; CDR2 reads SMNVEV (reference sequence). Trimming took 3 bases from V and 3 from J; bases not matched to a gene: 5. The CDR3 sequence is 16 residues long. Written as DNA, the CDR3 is TGTGCCAGCAGTTTTGCGGGAGGGATAGACACCGGGGAGCTGTTTTTT. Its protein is CASSFAGGIDTGELFF.

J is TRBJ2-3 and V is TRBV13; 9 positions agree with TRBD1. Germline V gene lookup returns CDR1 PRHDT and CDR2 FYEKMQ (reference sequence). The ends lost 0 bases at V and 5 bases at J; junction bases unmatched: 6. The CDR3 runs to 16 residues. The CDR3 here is CASSLGGQGLEDTQYF. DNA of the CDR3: TGTGCCAGCAGCTTAGGCGGACAGGGGCTGGAAGATACGCAGTATTTT.

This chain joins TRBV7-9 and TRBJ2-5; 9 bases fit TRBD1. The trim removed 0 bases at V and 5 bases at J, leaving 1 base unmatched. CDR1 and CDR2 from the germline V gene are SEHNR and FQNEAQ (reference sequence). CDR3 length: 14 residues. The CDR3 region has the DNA TGTGCCAGCAGCTTAGCCGGGACAGGGGAGACCCAGTACTTC. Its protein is CASSLAGTGETQYF.

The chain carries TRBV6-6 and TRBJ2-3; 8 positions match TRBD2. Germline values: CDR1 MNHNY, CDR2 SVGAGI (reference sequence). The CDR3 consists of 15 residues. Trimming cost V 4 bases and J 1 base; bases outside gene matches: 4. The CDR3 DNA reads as TGTGCCAGCAGTTTGAACGGGGGGGGCACAGATACGCAGTATTTT. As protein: CASSLNGGGTDTQYF.

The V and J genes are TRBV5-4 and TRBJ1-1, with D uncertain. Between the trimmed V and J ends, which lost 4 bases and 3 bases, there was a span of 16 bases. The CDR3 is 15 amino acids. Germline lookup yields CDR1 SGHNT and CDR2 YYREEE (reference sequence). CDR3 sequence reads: CASSLGARVDTEAFF. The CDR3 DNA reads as TGTGCCAGCAGCCTGGGCGCAAGGGTAGACACTGAAGCTTTCTTT. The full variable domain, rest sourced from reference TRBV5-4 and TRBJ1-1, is ETGVTQSPTHLIKTRGQQVTLRCSSQSGHNTVSWYQQALGQGPQFIFQYYREEENGRGNFPPRFSGLQFPNYSSELNVNALELDDSALYLCASSLGARVDTEAFFGQGTRLTVV.

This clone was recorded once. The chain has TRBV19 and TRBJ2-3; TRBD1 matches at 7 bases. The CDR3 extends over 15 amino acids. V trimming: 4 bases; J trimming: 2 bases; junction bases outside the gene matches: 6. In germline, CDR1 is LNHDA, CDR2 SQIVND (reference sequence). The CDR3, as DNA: TGTGCCAGTAGTAGCCAGGGGGTGGACACAGATACGCAGTATTTT. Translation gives CASSSQGVDTDTQYF.

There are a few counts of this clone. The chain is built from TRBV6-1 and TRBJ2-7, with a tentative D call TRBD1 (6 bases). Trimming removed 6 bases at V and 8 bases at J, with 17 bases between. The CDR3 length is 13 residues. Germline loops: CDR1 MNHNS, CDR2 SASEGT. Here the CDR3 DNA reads TGTGCCAGCAGCGACAGGATACAGCCTAAGCAGTACTTC. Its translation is CASSDRIQPKQYF.

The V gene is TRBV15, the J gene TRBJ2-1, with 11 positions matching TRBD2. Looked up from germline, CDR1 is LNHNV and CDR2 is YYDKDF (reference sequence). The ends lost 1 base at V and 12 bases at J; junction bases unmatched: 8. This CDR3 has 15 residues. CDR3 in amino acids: CATSRAGSGRVWQFF. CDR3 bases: TGTGCCACCAGCAGAGCGGGTAGCGGGAGGGTTTGGCAGTTCTTC.

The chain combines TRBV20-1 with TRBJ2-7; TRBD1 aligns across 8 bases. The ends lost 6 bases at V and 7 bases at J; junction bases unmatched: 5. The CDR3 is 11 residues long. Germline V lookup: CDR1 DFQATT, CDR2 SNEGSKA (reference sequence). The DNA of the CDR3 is TGCAGTGCCAGGACAGGGCAAGAGCAGTACTTC. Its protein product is CSARTGQEQYF.

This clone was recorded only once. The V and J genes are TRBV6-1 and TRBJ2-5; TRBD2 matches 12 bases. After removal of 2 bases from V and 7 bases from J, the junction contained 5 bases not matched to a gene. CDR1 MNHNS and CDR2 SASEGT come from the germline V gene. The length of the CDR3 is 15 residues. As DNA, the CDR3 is TGTGCCAGCAGTGAACGGACTAGCGGGATGGGGACCCAGTACTTC. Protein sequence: CASSERTSGMGTQYF.

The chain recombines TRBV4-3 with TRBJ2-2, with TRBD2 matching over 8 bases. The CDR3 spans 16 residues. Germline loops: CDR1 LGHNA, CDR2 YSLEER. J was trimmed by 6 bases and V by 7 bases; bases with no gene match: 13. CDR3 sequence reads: CASNNAGSGRPGELFF. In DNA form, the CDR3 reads TGCGCCAGCAATAACGCCGGGAGCGGGAGACCCGGGGAGCTGTTTTTT.